This is a list of T cell receptor beta chains from one sample in a study of radiation and T cells in renal cell carcinoma. TCRdb keeps only in-frame clones here, not all; method: immunoSEQ multiplex PCR. The table has around 99,000 clones, roughly 88% seen once; the top ten hold about 7.2%. Sequenced here: blood, sampled from a patient whose treatment included radiotherapy and nephrectomy. Receptor source: a man in his sixties with renal cell carcinoma. CDR3s include the opening cysteine and the closing phenylalanine or tryptophan. Fields, in order: V gene, CDR3 length, clone size, CDR3 protein. Clone size appears in some rows only: once, few, many, or a class for an expanded clone.

TRBV11-2 14 NA CASSLMAVLTEAFF
TRBV5-5 15 NA CASSLIGNPGNTIYF
TRBV4-1 13 few CASSGPVGRWRFF
TRBV6-6 16 NA CASSYWPGTGEEKLFF
TRBV6-5 13 once CASSLLRLNEQFF
TRBV7-2 14 NA CASSADRGRAEAFF
TRBV19 13 NA CASSMTPSYEQYF
TRBV7-9 13 NA CASSYLSLTSGFF
TRBV28 12 NA CASRASGIRQYF
TRBV28 13 NA CASSLPGSDIQYF
TRBV28 14 once CASSLLSGQETQYF
TRBV18 16 NA CASSPNAGLAGGEQYF
TRBV29-1 15 once CSVLLGEESNQPQHF
TRBV7-2 14 NA CASSLERGWYEQYF
TRBV5-6 14 NA CASSFGTGDQPQHF
TRBV7-2 14 NA CASSWDFSSYEQYF
TRBV5-4 11 NA CASSNRGSQYF
TRBV6-5 13 NA CASSRTAQETQYF
TRBV18 13 NA CASSAATNEKLFF
TRBV27 17 NA CATRPLAGGPGYDEQYF
TRBV30 13 NA CAWSPDSSYEQYF
TRBV7-2 16 NA CASSLVAGRGGIGYTF
TRBV28 16 NA CASKFGTGGSGNTIYF
TRBV5-4 14 NA CASSRDLYTDTQYF
TRBV19 15 NA CASSFRGQGEGGYTF
TRBV2 14 NA CASSGGQGGQPQHF
TRBV2 17 NA CASSKEQGHRANYGYTF
TRBV19 13 NA CASSIGQGETQYF
TRBV7-8 17 NA CASSNRDAEGTYNEQFF
TRBV2 16 NA CASPDVEGSDTDTQYF
TRBV7-2 14 NA CASSLLGAQETQYF
TRBV27 16 NA CASSSLRRSANYGYTF
TRBV5-1 16 NA CASSQFSGGQGNEQFF
TRBV7-8 15 NA CASSSSGRDTGELFF
TRBV19 14 few CASSILPGNTEAFF
TRBV11-2 14 NA CASSLAPIRDRLSF
TRBV5-1 17 NA CASSRGTSGRERETQYF
TRBV6-5 15 NA CASSYNSGQGYEQYF
TRBV18 17 NA CASSPQGRRTGANVLTF
TRBV29-1 11 NA CSVVGQIEAFF
TRBV19 20 NA CASSMQPRQGAGWRNQPQHF
TRBV6-1 13 NA CASSRGPPTEAFF
TRBV15 14 NA CATSTRRTGTEQYF
TRBV4-1 16 NA CASSTPGRGSGNTIYF
TRBV5-1 16 NA CASSPASPNSGNTIYF
TRBV7-9 13 NA CASSYTGVQPQHF
TRBV6-6 14 NA CASSYPDRGQRQYF
TRBV2 13 NA CASGGQGLDTQYF
TRBV4-2 16 NA CASSPPGLAGYNEQFF
TRBV6-1 16 NA CASSETREGPYNEQFF
TRBV28 13 NA CASRPQGTYEQYF
TRBV29-1 13 NA CSGQTGSSYEQYF
TRBV4-2 13 NA CASSGSSYNEQFF
TRBV5-1 15 NA CASSPTSGSTDTQYF
TRBV30 14 NA CACNSDRGGYEQYF